This TCR beta chain was found in a study of identical twins. Overall study findings and caveats: Conclusions were based on cross-sectional statistical analysis, without following the same donors. Cord blood beta clonotypes present at high abundance carried fewer insertions; no such pattern appeared in memory repertoires. Excess sharing by twins proved weaker in beta out-of-frame sequences. Models, which agreed with sharing between unrelated individuals, nonetheless underestimated the out-of-frame TCR alpha sharing seen in monozygotic twins.

This clonotype came up many times. Its matching antigen is unknown. This CDR3 has 14 residues. Trimming left V 0 bases short and J 8 bases short, with 8 bases between. Germline values: CDR1 LGHDT, CDR2 YNNKEL (reference sequence). MiXCR was run by TCRdb on the 5' RACE reads, yielding one entry per CDR3 protein. The data show hundreds of thousands of distinct CDR3 sequences, with roughly a tenth seen just once and roughly 5% held by the top ten. This clonotype was obtained from a woman aged 18 to 35 in good health. The sequenced material came from memory (CD45RO+) T cells sorted from blood. The rearrangement uses TRBV3-1 and TRBJ1-6, with D possibly matching TRBD1 (5 bases). The CDR3 loop is CASSQEPGDSPLHF. CDR3 sequence (DNA): TGTGCCAGCAGCCAAGAGCCGGGGGATTCACCCCTCCACTTT.